Below are 16 T cell receptor beta chains sequenced from a single sample in a study of read filtering for tumor transcriptome and immune sequencing (dated by TCRdb to 2020 to 2022). The run used an Illumina HiSeq 4000. The Immunoverse kit was used to build TCR libraries from about 400 ng RNA, with molecular barcoded adaptors covering alpha/delta and beta/gamma chains. TCRdb reprocessed the public reads (quality trimming at Q25 with fastp, clone calling with MiXCR) and kept in-frame beta chains. Each entry merges the rows of one CDR3 protein and shows their most common DNA and genes. Present in this sample are around 58,000 distinct CDR3 sequences, around 14% of which were seen just once. The biggest ten clones account for roughly 45% of the sample. Sequences were obtained from a population of CD138-negative cells sorted from bone marrow. The cell subset or site label here, explained by the study, means: bone marrow mononuclear cells depleted of CD138+ plasma/myeloma cells by negative magnetic selection. These TCRs come from a donor at least 40 years old with multiple myeloma.

The rearrangement links TRBV20-1 to TRBJ2-5; D possibly corresponds to TRBD2 (6 bases). CDR3 length: 14 amino acids. Germline lookup yields CDR1 DFQATT and CDR2 SNEGSKA (reference sequence). Deletions cut 2 bases from V and 1 base from J, with 11 bases between. In DNA, the CDR3 is TGCAGTGCTAGACCCCCCGGGAGCCAAGAGACCCAGTACTTC. This codes for CSARPPGSQETQYF.

This clonotype was detected ten times or more. This sequence joins TRBV14 and TRBJ2-1; D may match TRBD1 or TRBD2 (6 bases each). The V end was cut by 4 bases, the J end by 0 bases, with 19 bases between. The CDR3 is 18 residues long. Germline CDR1 SGHDN, CDR2 FVKESK. CDR3 coding DNA: TGTGCCAGCAGCCGCTCCGGGGGCCGGCTTAGCTCCTACAATGAGCAGTTCTTC. It encodes CASSRSGGRLSSYNEQFF. Complete variable domain (other parts from reference TRBV14 and TRBJ2-1): EAGVTQFPSHSVIEKGQTVTLRCDPISGHDNLYWYRRVMGKEIKFLLHFVKESKQDESGMPNNRFLAERTGGTYSTLKVQPAELEDSGVYFCASSRSGGRLSSYNEQFFGPGTRLTVL.

This clonotype has more than one count but fewer than ten. This chain connects TRBV7-9 to TRBJ2-5, with a weak D call TRBD1 (6 bases). The CDR3 is 16 residues long. Trimming stripped 5 bases from V and 0 bases from J, with 16 bases between. Germline V lookup: CDR1 SEHNR, CDR2 FQNEAQ (reference sequence). CDR3 sequence reads: CASSRIATGNQETQYF. The CDR3 DNA follows: TGTGCCAGCAGCCGTATAGCAACAGGGAACCAAGAGACCCAGTACTTC.

The sample holds many counts of this clonotype. This chain connects TRBV19 to TRBJ2-1; the D is unclear. The CDR3 loop spans 14 amino acids. V shed 0 bases and J shed 6 bases, with 9 bases lying between them. CDR1 is LNHDA, CDR2 SQIVND, per germline (reference sequence). The CDR3 DNA sequence: TGTGCCAGTAGTATAGAGGGGAACTCCAATGAGCAGTTCTTC. This encodes CASSIEGNSNEQFF. The full variable domain, in which reference TRBV19 and TRBJ2-1 provide the parts outside the CDR3, is DGGITQSPKYLFRKEGQNVTLSCEQNLNHDAMYWYRQDPGQGLRLIYYSQIVNDFQKGDIAEGYSVSREKKESFPLTVTSAQKNPTAFYLCASSIEGNSNEQFFGPGTRLTVL.

This clonotype was seen many times. V usage is TRBV4-3 and J usage is TRBJ2-5, with a weak D call TRBD2 (5 bases). The germline CDR1 and CDR2 sequences are LGHNA and YSLEER. The CDR3 is made up of 14 amino acids. The ends were cut back, 2 bases at V and 5 bases at J, with 12 bases in the middle. The CDR3 sequence is CASSQPGWDETQYF. CDR3 bases: TGCGCCAGCAGCCAACCGGGATGGGATGAGACCCAGTACTTC.

In the case of this clonotype: Just one base apart from a much larger clone, this may be a read error. The CDR3 region is CSVEQGVYNEQSF. As DNA, the CDR3 is TGCAGCGTTGAACAGGGGGTCTACAATGAGCAGTCCTTC. The rearrangement uses TRBV29-1 and TRBJ2-1; TRBD1 aligns across 7 bases. Germline-derived CDR1 and CDR2 are SQVTM and ANQGSEA. This CDR3 is built from 13 residues.

This clonotype was found many times. The CDR3 DNA sequence: TGCGCCAGCGGGAAGACAGGGGGCCATGAAGCTTTCTTT. The encoded protein is CASGKTGGHEAFF. This chain connects TRBV5-1 to TRBJ1-1; TRBD1 agrees at 10 bases. The V gene end was trimmed by 7 bases and the J gene end by 7 bases; junction bases not matched to a gene: 7. This CDR3 comprises 13 residues. CDR1 is SGHRS, CDR2 YFSETQ, per germline.

The chain employs TRBV11-2 and TRBJ1-3; D may be TRBD1 (6 bases). Germline CDR1 SGHAT, CDR2 FQNNGV. V lost 5 bases, J lost 0 bases, and 8 bases lay in between. The CDR3 loop spans 14 amino acids. Here the CDR3 reads CASSGQLSGNTIYF. The DNA of the CDR3 is TGTGCCAGCAGCGGACAGCTCTCTGGAAACACCATATATTTT.

This clonotype occurred many times. The CDR3 is CASSLAGGENSPLHF. CDR3 coding DNA: TGCGCCAGCAGCTTGGCCGGGGGGGAAAATTCACCCCTCCACTTT. The chain couples TRBV5-1 to TRBJ1-6; D is perhaps TRBD1 (5 bases). The V end was cut by 0 bases, the J end by 7 bases, with 11 bases between. Germline CDR1 SGHRS, CDR2 YFSETQ. There are 15 residues in the CDR3.

This clonotype was recorded a few times. A read error may be the cause here, since a much bigger clone is one base away. V is TRBV12-3 or TRBV12-4 and J is TRBJ1-5, with D possibly being TRBD1 (5 bases). The CDR3 covers 14 residues. CDR3 in DNA: TGTGCCGGCAGTTTAGGGCAGGGCAGGCAGCCCCAGCATTTT. It encodes CAGSLGQGRQPQHF.

At least ten counts were recorded for this clonotype. CDR3 sequence: CASSYRTGGNTEAFF. CDR3 nucleotide sequence: TGTGCCAGCAGCTACCGGACAGGAGGAAACACTGAAGCTTTCTTT. The V gene is TRBV6-2 or TRBV6-3, the J gene TRBJ1-1; 7 bases line up with TRBD1. Germline assignment: CDR1 MNHEY and CDR2 SVGEGT. With 6 bases clipped from V and 2 bases from J, the junction kept 9 bases outside the gene matches. The CDR3 spans 15 residues.

This sequence joins TRBV24-1 and TRBJ1-5; no reliable D call. Looked up from germline, CDR1 is KGHDR and CDR2 is SFDVKD. The CDR3 has 14 residues. The V gene lost 5 bases and the J gene lost 1 base, with 8 bases spanning the gap. CDR3 nucleotide sequence: TGTGCCACCAGTGTCAGTCAGAGCAATCAGCCCCAGCATTTT. This translates into CATSVSQSNQPQHF.

This clonotype was recorded a few times. The chain combines TRBV5-4 with TRBJ2-2, with a tentative D call TRBD2 (5 bases). This CDR3 contains 14 residues. Germline V CDR1 and CDR2: SGHNT, YYREEE (reference sequence). Deletions cut 4 bases from V and 2 bases from J, with 9 bases between. CDR3 sequence reads: CASSRGYNTGELFF. The CDR3 DNA reads TGTGCCAGCAGCCGGGGATACAACACCGGGGAGCTGTTTTTT.

This clonotype was seen repeatedly, ten times or more. The chain joins TRBV7-8 to TRBJ2-1, with 10 positions matching TRBD2. The germline V gene encodes CDR1 SGHVS and CDR2 FQNEAQ. The junction had 13 bases not matched to a gene; V was cut back by 5 bases and J by 9 bases. The CDR3 totals 16 residues. The CDR3 DNA follows: TGTGCCAGCAGCCCCCTCGTGGGACTAGCGAGTAGTGAGCAGTTCTTC. Translation gives CASSPLVGLASSEQFF.

At least ten counts were recorded for this clonotype. The chain links TRBV5-6 to TRBJ2-7; D gene ambiguous. Germline CDR1 reads SGHDT; CDR2 reads YYEEEE. The CDR3 extends over 14 amino acids. The V gene lost 0 bases and the J gene lost 0 bases, with 7 bases spanning the gap. In nucleotides, the CDR3 is TGTGCCAGCAGCTTGGTGCCAGACTCCTACGAGCAGTACTTC. Translated, it gives CASSLVPDSYEQYF. The variable domain in full, completed from reference TRBV5-6 and TRBJ2-7, reads DAGVTQSPTHLIKTRGQQVTLRCSPKSGHDTVSWYQQALGQGPQFIFQYYEEEERQRGNFPDRFSGHQFPNYSSELNVNALLLGDSALYLCASSLVPDSYEQYFGPGTRLTVT.

The V and J genes are TRBV10-3 and TRBJ2-4; 9 bases fit TRBD2. The V segment lost 3 bases and the J segment 8 bases; nucleotides outside the gene matches: 8. CDR1 is ENHRY, CDR2 SYGVKD, per germline. There are 15 residues in the CDR3. The CDR3 nucleotides read TGTGCCATCAGTGAAATGCTACTAGCGGGTGACATTCAGTACTTC. Translation gives CAISEMLLAGDIQYF.